This T cell receptor (beta chain) comes out of a study of T cell responses to AZD1222 COVID-19 vaccine. The repertoire was sequenced with immunoSEQ multiplex PCR; TCRdb's copy has only in-frame clones and lacks some. The sample lists roughly 49,000 clones; roughly 87% were seen once. Pooled samples include second doses given at about 4 or 12 weeks. Points from the study as a whole: Spike-specific TCR breadth and depth both grew after two AZD1222 doses.

With respect to this clone: What it binds is not known.

Germline-derived CDR1 and CDR2 are LNHDA and SQIVND (reference sequence). The V end was cut by 9 bases, the J end by 1 base, with 12 bases between. This CDR3 comprises 13 residues. This chain links TRBV19 with TRBJ1-1, with no clear D. Material: peripheral blood, obtained 28 days after the second AZD1222 dose. The receptor comes from an adult who received the AZD1222 COVID-19 vaccine. In nucleotides, the CDR3 is TGTGCCAGCAACCGAGGCCGGAACACTGAAGCTTTCTTT. Translated: CASNRGRNTEAFF.